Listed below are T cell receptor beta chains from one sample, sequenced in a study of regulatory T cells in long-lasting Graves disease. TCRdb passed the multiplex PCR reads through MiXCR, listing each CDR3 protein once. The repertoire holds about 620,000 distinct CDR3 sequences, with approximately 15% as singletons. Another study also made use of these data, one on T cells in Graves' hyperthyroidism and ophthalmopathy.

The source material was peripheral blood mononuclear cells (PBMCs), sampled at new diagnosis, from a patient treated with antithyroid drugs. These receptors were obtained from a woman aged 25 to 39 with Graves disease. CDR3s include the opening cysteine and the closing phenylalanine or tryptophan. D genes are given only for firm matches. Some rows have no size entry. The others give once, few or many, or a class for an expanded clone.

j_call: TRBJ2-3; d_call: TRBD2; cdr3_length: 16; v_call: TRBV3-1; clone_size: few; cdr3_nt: TGTGCCAGCAGGAGTAGCGGGAGGGTAGGCACAGATACGCAGTATTTT; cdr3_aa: CASRSSGRVGTDTQYF
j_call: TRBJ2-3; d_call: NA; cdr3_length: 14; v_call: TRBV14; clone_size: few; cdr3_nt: TGTGCCAGCAGCCCCGTTGGCGTCACAGATACGCAGTATTTT; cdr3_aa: CASSPVGVTDTQYF
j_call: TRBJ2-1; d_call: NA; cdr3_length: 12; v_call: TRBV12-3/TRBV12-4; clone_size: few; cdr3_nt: TGTGCCAGCAGTTCGACATCCGGTGAGCAGTTCTTC; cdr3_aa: CASSSTSGEQFF
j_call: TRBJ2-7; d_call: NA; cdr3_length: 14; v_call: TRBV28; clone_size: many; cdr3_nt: TGTGCCAGCAGTTTCGGACAAGCCGGAAAGGAGCAGTACTTC; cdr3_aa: CASSFGQAGKEQYF
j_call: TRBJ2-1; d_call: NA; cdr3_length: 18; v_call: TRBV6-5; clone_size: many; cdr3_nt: TGTGCCAGCAGTTACGGTTCGGCCCCTACGTCAAACTACAATGAGCAGTTCTTC; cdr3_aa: CASSYGSAPTSNYNEQFF
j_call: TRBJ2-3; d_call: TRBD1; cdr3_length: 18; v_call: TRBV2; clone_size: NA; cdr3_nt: TGTGCCAGCAGCCAAGTTAGGGACAGGGTTTCGTCCACAGATACGCAGTATTTT; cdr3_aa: CASSQVRDRVSSTDTQYF
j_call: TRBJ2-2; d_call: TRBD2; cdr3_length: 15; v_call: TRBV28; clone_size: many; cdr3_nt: TGTGCCAGCAGTCGTGGGACTAGCGACACCGGGGAGCTGTTTTTT; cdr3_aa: CASSRGTSDTGELFF
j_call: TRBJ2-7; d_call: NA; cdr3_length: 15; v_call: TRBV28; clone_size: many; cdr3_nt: TGTGCCAGCAGTGAACCAGATCGGGTGTCCTACGAGCAGTACTTC; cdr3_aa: CASSEPDRVSYEQYF
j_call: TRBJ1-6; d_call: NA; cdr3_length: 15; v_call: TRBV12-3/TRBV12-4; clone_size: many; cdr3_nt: TGTGCCAGCAGTTTATCGGGCCCGGACAATTCACCCCTCCACTTT; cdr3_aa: CASSLSGPDNSPLHF
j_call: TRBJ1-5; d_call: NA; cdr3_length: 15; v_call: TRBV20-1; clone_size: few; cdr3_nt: TGCAGTGCTAGAGATCCGACCATGGGCAATCAGCCCCAGCATTTT; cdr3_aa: CSARDPTMGNQPQHF
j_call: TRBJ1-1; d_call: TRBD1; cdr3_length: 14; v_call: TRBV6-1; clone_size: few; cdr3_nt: TGTGCCAGCAGATCAGGGGGCTGGAACACTGAAGCTTTCTTT; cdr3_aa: CASRSGGWNTEAFF
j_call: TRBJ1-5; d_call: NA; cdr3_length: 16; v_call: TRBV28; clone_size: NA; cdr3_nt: TGTGCCAGCAGCCAAGAGGCGGGGGTCGGCAATCAGCCCCAGCATTTT; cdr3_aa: CASSQEAGVGNQPQHF
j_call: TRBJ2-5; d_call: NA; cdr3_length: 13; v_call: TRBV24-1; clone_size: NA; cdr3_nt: TGTGCCACCAGTGAATCGATCTCAGAGACCCAGTACTTC; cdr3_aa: CATSESISETQYF
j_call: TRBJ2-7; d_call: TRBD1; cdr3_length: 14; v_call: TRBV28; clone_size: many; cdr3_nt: TGTGCCAGCCCCCCCGGGACAGGGTTTCACGAGCAGTACTTC; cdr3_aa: CASPPGTGFHEQYF
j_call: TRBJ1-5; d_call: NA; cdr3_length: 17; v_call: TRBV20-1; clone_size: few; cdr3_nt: TGCAGTGCTAGATCCCACATCGGGGGCTGGGGAAATCAGCCCCAGCATTTT; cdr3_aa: CSARSHIGGWGNQPQHF
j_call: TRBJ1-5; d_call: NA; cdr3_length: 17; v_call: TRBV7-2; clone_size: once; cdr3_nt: TGTGCCAGCAGCTTATATTCCGGGCCCACGAGCAATCAGCCCCAGCATTTT; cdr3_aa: CASSLYSGPTSNQPQHF
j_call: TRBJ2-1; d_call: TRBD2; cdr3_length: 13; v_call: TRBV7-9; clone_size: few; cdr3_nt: TGTGCCAGCAGCTCCCATTTTAGCGGGGGGCAGTTCTTC; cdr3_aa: CASSSHFSGGQFF
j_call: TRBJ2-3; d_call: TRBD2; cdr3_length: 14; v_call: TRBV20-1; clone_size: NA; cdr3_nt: TGCAGCCTAGATGGCGGGAGCATGACAGATACGCAGTATTTT; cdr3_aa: CSLDGGSMTDTQYF
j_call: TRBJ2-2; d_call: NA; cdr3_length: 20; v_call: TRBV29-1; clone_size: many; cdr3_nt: TGCAGCGTTGCCGGGACAGGGTCTACTAGCGGGGTCCTCTTTCCCGGGGAGCTGTTTTTT; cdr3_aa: CSVAGTGSTSGVLFPGELFF
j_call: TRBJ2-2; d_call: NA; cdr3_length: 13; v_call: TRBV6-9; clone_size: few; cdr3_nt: TGTGCCAGCAGTTACACGACGAGCGGGGAGCTGTTTTTT; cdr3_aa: CASSYTTSGELFF
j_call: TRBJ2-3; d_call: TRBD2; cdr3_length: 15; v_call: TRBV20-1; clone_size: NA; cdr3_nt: TGCAGTGCTGATCTAGCGGGAGGGACGACAGATACGCAGTATTTT; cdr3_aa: CSADLAGGTTDTQYF
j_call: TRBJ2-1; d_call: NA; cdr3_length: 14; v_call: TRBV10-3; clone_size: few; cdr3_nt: TGTGCCATCAGCAAAGTTAACTCCTACAATGAGCAGTTCTTC; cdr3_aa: CAISKVNSYNEQFF
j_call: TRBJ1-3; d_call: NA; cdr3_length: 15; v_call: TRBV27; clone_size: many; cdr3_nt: TGTGCCAGCAGCCCTAGCCGGGGAAGTGGAAACACCATATATTTT; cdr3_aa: CASSPSRGSGNTIYF
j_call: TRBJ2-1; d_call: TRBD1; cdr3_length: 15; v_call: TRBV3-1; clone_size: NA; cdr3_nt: TGTGCCAGCAGCCGCGACAACAGGGGACACAATGAGCAGTTCTTC; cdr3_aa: CASSRDNRGHNEQFF
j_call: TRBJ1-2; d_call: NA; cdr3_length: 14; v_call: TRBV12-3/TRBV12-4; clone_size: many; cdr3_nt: TGTGCCAGCAGTCCCGGGAGAGGCATGGATGGCTACACCTTC; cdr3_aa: CASSPGRGMDGYTF
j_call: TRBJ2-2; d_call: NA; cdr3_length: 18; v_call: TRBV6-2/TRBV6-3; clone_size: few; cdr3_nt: TGTGCCAGCAGTTACTCGATACTCCAAAGGGGAGCCACCGGGGAGCTGTTTTTT; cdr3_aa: CASSYSILQRGATGELFF
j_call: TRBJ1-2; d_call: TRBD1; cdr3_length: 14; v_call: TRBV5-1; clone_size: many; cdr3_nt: TGCGCCAGCAGGCTATCAGGGGGAGACTATGGCTACACCTTC; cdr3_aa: CASRLSGGDYGYTF
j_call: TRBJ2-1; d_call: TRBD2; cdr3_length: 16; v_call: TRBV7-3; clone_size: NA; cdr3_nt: TGTGCCAGCAGCAACGTAGCGGGAGCCACCTACAATGAGCAGTTCTTC; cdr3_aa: CASSNVAGATYNEQFF
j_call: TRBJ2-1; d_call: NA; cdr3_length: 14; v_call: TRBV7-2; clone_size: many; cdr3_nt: TGTGCCAGCAGCTTAGCAGGACTCGGGGGTGAGCAGTTCTTC; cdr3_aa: CASSLAGLGGEQFF